This T cell receptor (beta chain) was sequenced for a study of cytotoxic CD8 clonotypes in ibrutinib-treated CLL. For the study at large: Sequencing produced an average of around 260,000 productive templates and 85,000 to 100,000 productive rearrangements per sample. Study results and caveats: Pretreatment clonality was elevated relative to age-matched healthy donors and paralleled circulating CD8+ T-cell counts.

Sequenced by immunoSEQ multiplex PCR; TCRdb stores in-frame clones only, minus some. In the table there are approximately 340,000 clones, 67% of which are singletons. Frozen PBMC stocks contributed around 1.9 micrograms of genomic DNA to the TCR beta libraries. On this clone: The antigen remains unidentified.

This CDR3 contains 18 residues. V dropped 6 bases and J dropped 0; count of bases not matched to a gene: 14. The germline V gene encodes CDR1 SGHRS and CDR2 YFSETQ. This sequence was found in a human donor with chronic lymphocytic leukemia. The chain links TRBV5-1 to TRBJ2-3, with 9 bases lining up with TRBD1. Here the sequenced sample was PBMCs, taken after 36 months of ibrutinib treatment. CDR3: CASMPQGAGTPSTDTQYF. CDR3 in DNA: TGCGCCAGCATGCCACAGGGGGCAGGAACCCCTAGCACAGATACGCAGTATTTT.